Listed below are T cell receptor beta chains from one sample, sequenced in a study of CD8 T cells in Susac syndrome. MiXCR was run by TCRdb on the immunoSEQ multiplex PCR reads, yielding one entry per CDR3 protein. In the table there are some 48,000 distinct CDR3 sequences, roughly 92% of which are singletons. Sequenced: CD8+ T cells from PBMCs. The receptors derive from a human donor in good health. The CDR3 runs from the conserved cysteine through the conserved F or W. The D gene is left open where the match is weak. Clone sizes are given selectively: once, few, many, or a class where the clone is expanded.

>TRBD1|TRBJ2-7|.|TRBV27
CASSLTGEDYEQYF
TGTGCCAGCAGTTTGACAGGGGAAGACTACGAGCAGTACTTC
>.|TRBJ2-7|.|TRBV25-1
CASRDSNSYEQYF
TGTGCCAGCAGGGACAGCAACTCCTACGAGCAGTACTTC
>.|TRBJ2-1|.|TRBV19
CASSIVAQNEQFF
TGTGCCAGTAGTATAGTAGCACAGAATGAGCAGTTCTTC
>TRBD1|TRBJ1-2|.|TRBV7-9
CASSLAGTGAVGYTF
TGTGCCAGCAGCTTGGCCGGGACAGGGGCGGTTGGCTACACCTTC
>.|TRBJ2-7|once|TRBV6-5
CASSSRGLRGDEQYF
TGTGCCAGCAGTTCCCGAGGCCTGAGGGGGGACGAGCAGTACTTC
>.|TRBJ2-7|.|TRBV6-6
CASSPPGGDEQYF
TGTGCCAGCAGTCCCCCCGGGGGCGACGAGCAGTACTTC
>TRBD2|TRBJ2-3|.|TRBV4-3
CASSPDVSTSGSDTQYF
TGCGCCAGCAGCCCAGATGTTTCGACTAGCGGGAGTGATACGCAGTATTTT
>.|TRBJ2-7|.|TRBV10-3
CAISDAGHSYEQYF
TGTGCCATCAGTGATGCAGGACATTCCTACGAGCAGTACTTC
>TRBD1|TRBJ1-2|.|TRBV29-1
CSVEGTGGTVVGYTF
TGCAGCGTTGAGGGGACAGGGGGGACGGTGGTTGGCTACACCTTC
>.|TRBJ1-1|.|TRBV5-5
CASSVRKMNTEAFF
TGTGCCAGCAGTGTCAGGAAAATGAACACTGAAGCTTTCTTT
>.|TRBJ1-2|.|TRBV6-5
CASSYSNVYGYTF
TGTGCCAGCAGTTACTCGAATGTCTATGGCTACACCTTC
>TRBD1|TRBJ2-1|.|TRBV6-6
CASSSGTGNEQFF
TGTGCCAGCAGTTCCGGGACAGGTAATGAGCAGTTCTTC
>.|TRBJ1-3|.|TRBV2
CASSEFLGNTIYF
TGTGCCAGCAGTGAATTTCTTGGAAACACCATATATTTT
>.|TRBJ1-2|.|TRBV5-1
CASSLAANYGYTF
TGCGCCAGCAGCTTGGCAGCTAACTATGGCTACACCTTC
>.|TRBJ1-2|.|TRBV7-9
CASSLFSSEQNYGYTF
TGTGCCAGCAGCTTATTTAGCAGCGAACAGAACTATGGCTACACCTTC
>.|TRBJ2-1|few|TRBV4-3
CASSQERAVNNEQFF
TGCGCCAGCAGCCAAGAGAGAGCGGTCAACAATGAGCAGTTCTTC
>.|TRBJ1-2|once|TRBV6-6
CASSSEYGYTGYTF
TGTGCCAGCAGTTCCGAATACGGGTACACGGGCTACACCTTC
>.|TRBJ2-2|.|TRBV7-2
CASSLGISNTGELFF
TGTGCCAGCAGCTTAGGAATTTCGAACACCGGGGAGCTGTTTTTT
>TRBD1|TRBJ2-3|.|TRBV20-1
CSARYTGGSLTDTQYF
TGCAGTGCTAGATACACAGGGGGATCACTCACAGATACGCAGTATTTT
>.|TRBJ2-7|once|TRBV5-1
CASSGKTYEQYF
TGCGCCAGCAGCGGGAAGACCTACGAGCAGTACTTC
>.|TRBJ2-5|.|TRBV10-1
CASSESGGLTETQYF
TGCGCCAGCAGTGAGTCGGGGGGGCTGACGGAGACCCAGTACTTC
>TRBD1|TRBJ1-3|.|TRBV7-8
CASSSSTGGSGNTIYF
TGTGCCAGCAGCTCATCCACAGGGGGCTCTGGAAACACCATATATTTT
>TRBD2|TRBJ2-5|.|TRBV30
CAWSHGLAPDF
TGTGCCTGGAGTCACGGACTAGCGCCCGACTTC
>TRBD1|TRBJ2-7|.|TRBV2
CASLGPGQGYEQYF
TGTGCCAGCTTAGGGCCGGGACAGGGGTACGAGCAGTACTTC
>TRBD2|TRBJ2-2|.|TRBV7-2
CASSLEGLADGELFF
TGTGCCAGCAGCTTAGAAGGACTAGCGGACGGGGAGCTGTTTTTT
>TRBD2|TRBJ2-1|once|TRBV4-1
CASSLRTSGSSEQFF
TGCGCCAGCAGCCTCAGGACTAGCGGGAGTAGCGAGCAGTTCTTC
>.|TRBJ1-5|.|TRBV27
CASSYRGVGGSNQPQHF
TGTGCCAGCAGTTATCGGGGCGTTGGGGGGAGCAATCAGCCCCAGCATTTT
>.|TRBJ2-5|.|TRBV12-3/TRBV12-4
CASSHLQETQYF
TGTGCCAGTTCACATCTCCAAGAGACCCAGTACTTC
>TRBD1|TRBJ2-1|.|TRBV9
CASSVGDSYNEQFF
TGTGCCAGCAGCGTAGGGGACAGTTACAATGAGCAGTTCTTC
>TRBD2|TRBJ2-1|.|TRBV27
CASSLIAGENEQFF
TGTGCCAGCAGTTTAATAGCGGGAGAAAATGAGCAGTTCTTC
>TRBD2|TRBJ2-1|.|TRBV9
CASSVDLAGNRYNEQFF
TGTGCCAGCAGCGTAGATCTAGCGGGAAACCGGTACAATGAGCAGTTCTTC
>.|TRBJ2-3|.|TRBV27
CASSLLVQASTDTQYF
TGTGCCAGCAGTTTATTGGTCCAAGCTAGCACAGATACGCAGTATTTT
>.|TRBJ1-2|.|TRBV7-2
CASSLMQGSNYGYTF
TGTGCCAGCAGTTTGATGCAGGGCTCTAACTATGGCTACACCTTC
>.|TRBJ2-7|.|TRBV7-2
CASSLGREQYF
TGTGCCAGCAGCTTAGGACGCGAGCAGTACTTC
>.|TRBJ2-7|.|TRBV11-3
CASSQRASYEQYF
TGTGCCAGCAGCCAAAGAGCCTCCTACGAGCAGTACTTC
>.|TRBJ2-1|.|TRBV20-1
CSARQPGAYYEQFF
TGCAGTGCTAGACAGCCGGGAGCATATTATGAGCAGTTCTTC
>.|TRBJ2-2|.|TRBV20-1
CSARDFEDSRQTTGELFF
TGCAGTGCTAGAGATTTTGAAGACTCGAGGCAAACCACCGGGGAGCTGTTTTTT
>.|TRBJ2-1|once|TRBV5-1
CASSLPGINLNEQFF
TGCGCCAGCAGCTTGCCCGGGATCAATCTCAATGAGCAGTTCTTC
>.|TRBJ2-2|.|TRBV27
CASSLWARTGELFF
TGTGCCAGCAGTTTGTGGGCCAGGACCGGGGAGCTGTTTTTT
>TRBD1|TRBJ1-5|.|TRBV2
CASSEPGTGGNQPQHF
TGTGCCAGCAGTGAACCCGGGACAGGAGGCAATCAGCCCCAGCATTTT
>TRBD2|TRBJ2-3|.|TRBV20-1
CSARLAERTDTQYF
TGCAGTGCTAGACTAGCGGAACGCACAGATACGCAGTATTTT